This entry lists 10 T cell receptor beta chains sequenced from one sample in a study of T cell responses to AZD1222 COVID-19 vaccine. Libraries were prepared by immunoSEQ multiplex PCR; TCRdb keeps only in-frame clonotypes and omits some of them. This sample has 150,000 to 200,000 clones, with around 90% found just once. Sequencing was performed on peripheral blood, taken on day 0 of AZD1222 vaccination. The receptors were sampled from an adult in good health.

The chain links TRBV7-2 to TRBJ2-3; D may be TRBD1 or TRBD2 (5 bases each). This CDR3 contains 15 residues. CDR1 SGHTA and CDR2 FQGNSA come from the germline V gene. Trimming took 5 bases from V and 2 from J, leaving 14 bases between them. The CDR3 protein is CASSPRDGYTDTQYF. DNA of the CDR3: TGTGCCAGCAGCCCCCGGGACGGGTACACAGATACGCAGTATTTT. The full variable domain, its missing parts supplied by reference TRBV7-2 and TRBJ2-3, is GAGVSQSPSNKVTEKGKDVELRCDPISGHTALYWYRQSLGQGLEFLIYFQGNSAPDKSGLPSDRFSAERTGGSVSTLTIQRTQQEDSAVYLCASSPRDGYTDTQYFGPGTRLTVL.

J is TRBJ2-7 and V is TRBV30; 12 bases match TRBD2. J gave up 5 bases and V 4 bases, and 3 bases lay outside the gene matches. Germline CDR1 is GTSNPN and CDR2 is SVGIG (reference sequence). The CDR3 contains 13 residues. The DNA of the CDR3 is TGTGCCTGGACGGGACTAGCGGGCCACGAGCAGTACTTC. Its protein is CAWTGLAGHEQYF.

The chain's CDR3 is CASSIPGETEAFF. In nucleotides, the CDR3 is TGTGCCAGTAGTATCCCAGGGGAAACTGAAGCTTTCTTT. This chain connects TRBV19 to TRBJ1-1; possible D gene TRBD1, 6 bases. In germline, CDR1 is LNHDA, CDR2 SQIVND (reference sequence). The CDR3 is 13 amino acids. V shed 3 bases and J shed 5 bases, with 10 bases lying between them.

The chain joins TRBV5-1 to TRBJ1-2, with a possible D match to TRBD1 (5 bases). The CDR3 is 15 amino acids. V was clipped by 4 bases and J by 4 bases, with 17 bases between them. Germline loops: CDR1 SGHRS, CDR2 YFSETQ. The CDR3 loop reads CASSPGGTALYGYTF. In DNA, the CDR3 is TGCGCCAGCAGCCCGGGGGGGACCGCCCTCTATGGCTACACCTTC. Complete variable domain (other parts from reference TRBV5-1 and TRBJ1-2): KAGVTQTPRYLIKTRGQQVTLSCSPISGHRSVSWYQQTPGQGLQFLFEYFSETQRNKGNFPGRFSGRQFSNSRSEMNVSTLELGDSALYLCASSPGGTALYGYTFGSGTRLTVV.

The V gene is TRBV28, the J gene TRBJ1-6, with D possibly being TRBD1 (5 bases). Per the germline V gene, CDR1 is MDHEN and CDR2 is SYDVKM. The CDR3 is made up of 17 amino acids. V shed 2 bases and J shed 3 bases, with 14 bases lying between them. The CDR3 DNA reads as TGTGCCAGCAGTTTAGTACAGACAGTCGACTATAATTCACCCCTCCACTTT. It codes for CASSLVQTVDYNSPLHF. Full variable domain (outside the CDR3, taken from reference TRBV28 and TRBJ1-6): DVKVTQSSRYLVKRTGEKVFLECVQDMDHENMFWYRQDPGLGLRLIYFSYDVKMKEKGDIPEGYSVSREKKERFSLILESASTNQTSMYLCASSLVQTVDYNSPLHFGNGTRLTVT.

V usage is TRBV19 and J usage is TRBJ1-5, with 7 bases matching TRBD1. This CDR3 has 15 residues. Germline V CDR1 and CDR2: LNHDA, SQIVND (reference sequence). Germline trimming cut 4 bases from V and 0 bases from J; bases unmatched to any gene: 3. The CDR3 DNA follows: TGTGCCAGTAGTAAGGACAGGAATAGCAATCAGCCCCAGCATTTT. It is translated as CASSKDRNSNQPQHF.

The CDR3: CASSGDRLTGELFF. The CDR3 DNA sequence: TGTGCCAGCAGCGGGGACAGACTCACCGGGGAGCTGTTTTTT. This chain joins TRBV7-9 and TRBJ2-2; TRBD1 agrees at 7 bases. After removal of 5 bases from V and 4 bases from J, the junction contained 4 bases not matched to a gene. The length of the CDR3 is 14 residues. CDR1 SEHNR and CDR2 FQNEAQ come from the germline V gene (reference sequence).

V and J are TRBV6-2 or TRBV6-3 and TRBJ1-2, with no clear D. CDR3 length equals 13 residues. V lost 3 bases to trimming and J lost 4 bases, with 9 bases between them. CDR1 and CDR2 (germline): MNHEY, SVGEGT. The CDR3 loop is CASSYGTTYGYTF. As DNA, the CDR3 is TGTGCCAGCAGTTATGGTACTACCTATGGCTACACCTTC.

V is TRBV4-1 and J is TRBJ1-4; D remains ambiguous. The CDR3 totals 15 residues. CDR1 MGHRA and CDR2 YSYEKL come from the germline V gene. V dropped 6 bases and J dropped 5 bases, with 16 bases sitting between them. CDR3: CASRPGYQVNEKLFF. The CDR3 DNA reads as TGCGCCAGCAGACCTGGGTACCAGGTGAATGAAAAACTGTTTTTT.

CDR3 sequence: CAISETSTGANEKLFF. CDR3 DNA sequence: TGTGCCATCAGTGAGACATCGACAGGGGCTAATGAAAAACTGTTTTTT. This chain links TRBV10-3 with TRBJ1-4; 8 bases match TRBD1. After removal of 2 bases from V and 3 bases from J, the junction contained 5 bases not matched to a gene. There are 16 residues in the CDR3. Germline loops: CDR1 ENHRY, CDR2 SYGVKD.